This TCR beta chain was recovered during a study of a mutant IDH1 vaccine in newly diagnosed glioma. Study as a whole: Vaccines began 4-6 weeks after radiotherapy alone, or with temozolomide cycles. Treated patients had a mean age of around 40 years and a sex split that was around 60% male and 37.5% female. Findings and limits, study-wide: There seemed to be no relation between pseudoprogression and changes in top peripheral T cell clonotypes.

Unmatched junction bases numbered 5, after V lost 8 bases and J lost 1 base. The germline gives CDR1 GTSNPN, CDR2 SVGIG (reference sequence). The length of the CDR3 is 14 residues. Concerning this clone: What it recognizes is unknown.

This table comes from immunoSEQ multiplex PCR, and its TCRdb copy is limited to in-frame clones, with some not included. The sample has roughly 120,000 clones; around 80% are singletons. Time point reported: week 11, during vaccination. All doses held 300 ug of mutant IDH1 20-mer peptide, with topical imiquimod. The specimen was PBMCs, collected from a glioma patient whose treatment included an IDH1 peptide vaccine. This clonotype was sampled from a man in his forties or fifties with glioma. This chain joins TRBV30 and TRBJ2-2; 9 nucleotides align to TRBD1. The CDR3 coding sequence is TGTGCCCGCAACAGGGGGCGGAACACCGGGGAGCTGTTTTTT. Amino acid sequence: CARNRGRNTGELFF.